This section outlines one T cell receptor (beta chain) sequence together with its context. Source study methods: Amplified reference gene primers provided the basis for estimating nucleated cell counts. This table comes from immunoSEQ multiplex PCR, and its TCRdb copy is limited to in-frame clones, with some not included. Clone size and the V and J calls come from that table; the DNA yielded D and trimming. The sample lists 90,000 to 100,000 clones; more than 80% were seen once. This entry comes from a study of blood T cell repertoires in COVID-19. Turning to the study itself: Sample material is recorded as cDNA or gDNA derived from T cells, B-cell-depleted T cells, or PBMCs.

The sample comprised peripheral blood. This clonotype was obtained from a man between 50 and 59 years old with COVID-19, enrolled during active disease.

The CDR3 DNA follows: TGTGCCAGCAGCTTAGGGGGGGGCCATAGCAATCAGCCCCAGCATTTT. Amino acid sequence: CASSLGGGHSNQPQHF. The chain recombines TRBV7-8 with TRBJ1-5; TRBD1 might be the D (6 bases). CDR1 SGHVS and CDR2 FQNEAQ come from the germline V gene. Trimming removed 1 base at V and 0 bases at J, with 10 bases between. The CDR3 contains 16 residues.